Listed here are 30 T cell receptor beta chains from one sample, sequenced in a study of T cell responses to AZD1222 COVID-19 vaccine. Clones were sequenced by immunoSEQ multiplex PCR, and TCRdb holds only the in-frame ones, with some missing. This table has more than 90,000 clones, about 86% appearing once. The source was peripheral blood, collected 28 days after the second AZD1222 dose. These receptors were obtained from an adult who received the AZD1222 COVID-19 vaccine.

The rearrangement links TRBV5-4 to TRBJ1-4; D gene unclear. From germline, CDR1 is SGHNT and CDR2 YYREEE (reference sequence). The CDR3 loop spans 13 amino acids. The germline V and J ends were trimmed by 0 bases and 11 bases, with 11 bases remaining between them. This CDR3 is CASSLAEKPKLFF. DNA for the CDR3: TGTGCCAGCAGCTTGGCGGAGAAGCCTAAACTGTTTTTT.

CDR3 amino acids: CASSQEGALGYGYTF. CDR3 nucleotide sequence: TGCGCCAGCAGCCAAGAGGGGGCCCTGGGCTATGGCTACACCTTC. This sequence joins TRBV4-3 and TRBJ1-2; perhaps TRBD1 as D (6 bases). This CDR3 contains 15 residues. The V and J ends lost 0 bases and 4 bases respectively, with 12 bases between them. CDR1 and CDR2 (germline): LGHNA, YSLEER.

The rearrangement uses TRBV7-9 and TRBJ2-3; a weak D match, TRBD1 (6 bases). Germline loops: CDR1 SEHNR, CDR2 FQNEAQ (reference sequence). Trimming left V 8 bases short and J 1 base short, with 16 bases between. The length of the CDR3 is 15 residues. Here the CDR3 reads CASVRGGGRTDTQYF. CDR3 DNA: TGTGCCAGCGTGAGAGGTGGGGGCCGCACAGATACGCAGTATTTT.

V is TRBV28 and J is TRBJ2-7; 8 bases align to TRBD1. The germline V gene encodes CDR1 MDHEN and CDR2 SYDVKM. V lost 6 bases and J lost 1; bases outside the gene matches: 8. The CDR3 is 15 amino acids. The CDR3 bases are TGTGCCAGCAGAATAGACAGGGGTAATTCCTACGAGCAGTACTTC. Encoded protein: CASRIDRGNSYEQYF.

The genes are TRBV2 and TRBJ1-6; 7 bases fit TRBD1. The V segment lost 1 base and the J segment 8 bases; nucleotides outside the gene matches: 2. CDR3 size: 14 residues. Germline V gene lookup returns CDR1 SNHLY and CDR2 FYNNEI. CDR3 sequence (DNA): TGTGCCAGCAGTGAAGGACAGGGTTATTCACCCCTCCACTTT. Translated: CASSEGQGYSPLHF.

V gene TRBV6-5 combines with J gene TRBJ2-7, with D maybe TRBD1 (6 bases). The CDR3 has 14 residues. The ends were cut back, 2 bases at V and 3 bases at J, with 11 bases in the middle. Per germline, CDR1 MNHEY and CDR2 SVGAGI. CDR3 in amino acids: CASSYGRGFYEQYF. CDR3 sequence (DNA): TGTGCCAGCAGTTACGGCAGGGGCTTCTACGAGCAGTACTTC.

The genes are TRBV9 and TRBJ1-2, with D maybe TRBD1 (5 bases). The germline V gene encodes CDR1 SGDLS and CDR2 YYNGEE. The V end was cut by 3 bases, the J end by 8 bases, with 17 bases between. This CDR3 region has 14 residues. The CDR3 here is CASSAQVGARGYTF. For the CDR3, the DNA is TGTGCCAGCAGCGCTCAGGTTGGGGCGCGGGGCTACACCTTC.

This chain connects TRBV7-8 to TRBJ1-5, with D possibly TRBD1 on 6 matching bases. CDR1 SGHVS and CDR2 FQNEAQ come from the germline V gene. The CDR3 is 16 residues long. Trimming cost V 0 bases and J 2 bases, with 11 bases left between them. The CDR3 sequence is CASSLAGGLGNQPQHF. In DNA form, the CDR3 reads TGTGCCAGCAGCTTAGCGGGGGGGCTTGGCAATCAGCCCCAGCATTTT.

The CDR3 is CASRAGTPTYEQYF. CDR3 DNA sequence: TGTGCCAGCAGGGCCGGGACGCCAACCTACGAGCAGTACTTC. The chain has TRBV6-5 and TRBJ2-7, with D perhaps assigned TRBD1 or TRBD2 (5 bases each). V was pared by 6 bases and J by 2 bases, with 14 bases between. The CDR3 has 14 amino acids. Germline CDR1 is MNHEY and CDR2 is SVGAGI.

This clone came up a few times. The rearrangement links TRBV30 to TRBJ1-5, with D possibly being TRBD1 (6 bases). The germline gives CDR1 GTSNPN, CDR2 SVGIG (reference sequence). The ends were cut back, 5 bases at V and 0 bases at J, with 8 bases in the middle. The CDR3 covers 13 residues. The CDR3 protein is CAWGQYSNQPQHF. CDR3 coding DNA: TGTGCCTGGGGACAGTATAGCAATCAGCCCCAGCATTTT. The complete variable domain, with remaining parts taken from reference TRBV30 and TRBJ1-5, reads SQTIHQWPATLVQPVGSPLSLECTVEGTSNPNLYWYRQAAGRGLQLLFYSVGIGQISSEVPQNLSASRPQDRQFILSSKKLLLSDSGFYLCAWGQYSNQPQHFGDGTRLSIL.

The gene calls are TRBV28 and TRBJ2-3; 7 bases are a match to TRBD2. With 2 bases clipped from V and 12 bases from J, the junction kept 17 bases outside the gene matches. CDR3 length equals 16 residues. Germline lookup yields CDR1 MDHEN and CDR2 SYDVKM. The CDR3 DNA reads as TGTGCCAGCAGTTTAGATTGGAGCGGGGAAGGTCCGCCACAGTATTTT. This sequence encodes CASSLDWSGEGPPQYF.

The CDR3 bases are TGTGCCAGCAGCGGCGGGACAGAAGCCTACGAGCAGTACTTC. Translating gives CASSGGTEAYEQYF. The chain employs TRBV2 and TRBJ2-7; possible D gene TRBD1, 7 bases. The CDR3 runs 14 residues. CDR1 is SNHLY, CDR2 FYNNEI, per germline. V lost 6 bases, J lost 2 bases, and 14 bases lay in between.

CDR3 protein: CASSQKGPPIRETQYF. DNA for the CDR3: TGTGCCAGCAGCCAAAAGGGACCACCCATTCGGGAGACCCAGTACTTC. The V and J genes are TRBV7-6 and TRBJ2-5, with D perhaps being TRBD1 or TRBD2 (5 bases each). This CDR3 region has 16 residues. Germline V gene data show CDR1 as SGHVS and CDR2 as FNYEAQ. With 5 bases removed from V and 5 bases from J, the gap between germline ends came to 21 bases.

This clone was detected once. The chain carries TRBV27 and TRBJ2-7; D uncertain. V shed 6 bases and J shed 2 bases, with 14 bases lying between them. Germline assignment: CDR1 MNHEY and CDR2 SMNVEV (reference sequence). The CDR3 runs 14 residues. CDR3 region: CASSPRSSTYEQYF. CDR3 coding DNA: TGTGCCAGCAGCCCTCGCTCCTCGACCTACGAGCAGTACTTC.

This clone was counted only a few times. The chain recombines TRBV12-3 or TRBV12-4 with TRBJ1-2, with 7 bases aligning to TRBD1. The CDR3 has 13 amino acids. V lost 7 bases to trimming and J lost 4 bases; unmatched junction nucleotides: 6. CDR3 in DNA: TGTGCCAGCACGCCGGGACAGCGCTATGGCTACACCTTC. Residues: CASTPGQRYGYTF.

The genes are TRBV7-9 and TRBJ1-4; possibly TRBD1 for D (5 bases). This CDR3 is 19 amino acids long. The germline V gene has CDR1 SEHNR and CDR2 FQNEAQ (reference sequence). V was clipped by 5 bases and J by 0 bases, with 22 bases between them. As DNA, the CDR3 is TGTGCCAGCAGCCCAGGTTGGGGCAGAGCCCTAGCAACTAATGAAAAACTGTTTTTT. This translates into CASSPGWGRALATNEKLFF.

CDR3 coding DNA: TGTGCCTGGAGTCGGGTGAGCGGGAGTGTGGGCACAGATACGCAGTATTTT. This translates into CAWSRVSGSVGTDTQYF. The chain recombines TRBV30 with TRBJ2-3; 8 nucleotides line up with TRBD2. The germline CDR1 and CDR2 sequences are GTSNPN and SVGIG (reference sequence). The CDR3 length is 17 residues. J lost 1 base, V lost 2 bases, and 11 bases had no gene match.

This rearrangement joins TRBV28 to TRBJ2-3; TRBD2 matches 9 bases. The CDR3 is 17 amino acids. With V trimmed by 3 bases and J by 3 bases, 10 bases remained unmatched. Germline values: CDR1 MDHEN, CDR2 SYDVKM. CDR3 sequence reads: CASSFLGRLAVTDTQYF. The CDR3 DNA reads TGTGCCAGCAGTTTTCTTGGGCGACTAGCGGTTACAGATACGCAGTATTTT.

The chain employs TRBV12-3 or TRBV12-4 and TRBJ2-1, with D possibly being TRBD2 (6 bases). Trimming removed 4 bases from V and 10 bases from J, with 11 bases in between. CDR3 size: 12 residues. The CDR3 loop reads CASSSLAKEQFF. The CDR3 DNA reads TGTGCCAGCAGTTCCCTAGCGAAGGAGCAGTTCTTC.

This clone was detected once. The V and J genes are TRBV28 and TRBJ1-2; TRBD1 matches 8 bases. Trimming took 5 bases from V and 3 from J; bases not matched to a gene: 8. The CDR3 sequence is 15 residues long. Germline V lookup: CDR1 MDHEN, CDR2 SYDVKM. CDR3 nucleotide sequence: TGTGCCAGCAGTGCCCGGGACAGGATATACTATGGCTACACCTTC. Protein: CASSARDRIYYGYTF.

The genes are TRBV5-4 and TRBJ2-7; 11 nucleotides agree with TRBD2. The J segment lost 7 bases and the V segment lost 2 bases, leaving 2 bases of the junction unmatched. Per the germline V gene, CDR1 is SGHNT and CDR2 is YYREEE (reference sequence). This CDR3 contains 13 residues. CDR3 amino acids: CASSFRLAGEQYF. The CDR3, as DNA: TGTGCCAGCAGCTTTAGACTAGCGGGAGAGCAGTACTTC. The full variable domain, completed using reference TRBV5-4 and TRBJ2-7, is ETGVTQSPTHLIKTRGQQVTLRCSSQSGHNTVSWYQQALGQGPQFIFQYYREEENGRGNFPPRFSGLQFPNYSSELNVNALELDDSALYLCASSFRLAGEQYFGPGTRLTVT.

This rearrangement joins TRBV4-3 to TRBJ2-7, with 8 bases identical to TRBD1. The germline V gene has CDR1 LGHNA and CDR2 YSLEER. With 0 bases clipped from V and 3 bases from J, the junction kept 10 bases outside the gene matches. The CDR3 is 17 amino acids. CDR3 bases: TGCGCCAGCAGCCAAGATTCTGGGCAGGGGGCCTACTACGAGCAGTACTTC. This sequence encodes CASSQDSGQGAYYEQYF.

The chain links TRBV3-1 (or the pseudogene TRBV3-2) to TRBJ2-3, with a weak D call TRBD2 (5 bases). V lost 4 bases and J 4 bases, leaving 15 bases between the germline ends. Germline V gene sequence: CDR1 LGHDT, CDR2 YNNKEL (reference sequence). The CDR3 is 15 amino acids. The CDR3 reads CASSPDGRAADTQYF. DNA for the CDR3: TGTGCCAGCAGCCCGGATGGGCGGGCGGCAGATACGCAGTATTTT.

This clone was counted a single time. The chain has TRBV28 and TRBJ1-2; D call uncertain. The germline V and J ends were trimmed by 7 bases and 0 bases, with 3 bases remaining between them. From germline, CDR1 is MDHEN and CDR2 SYDVKM. The CDR3 spans 11 residues. CDR3 loop: CASTANYGYTF. The CDR3 bases are TGTGCCAGCACTGCTAACTATGGCTACACCTTC.

The V gene is TRBV5-4, the J gene TRBJ1-2, with D perhaps matching TRBD1 (5 bases). V was shortened by 0 bases and J by 1 base, with 13 bases between the two germline ends. This CDR3 region has 16 residues. The germline gives CDR1 SGHNT, CDR2 YYREEE (reference sequence). The CDR3 reads CASSLGGTAVNYGYTF. The DNA for the CDR3 is TGTGCCAGCAGCTTGGGGGGGACGGCCGTTAACTATGGCTACACCTTC.

In this sample, this clone turned up once. V is TRBV4-3 and J is TRBJ2-7, with 11 bases lining up with TRBD1. This CDR3 spans 14 amino acids. J lost 4 bases, V lost 4 bases, and 3 bases had no gene match. Germline CDR1 LGHNA, CDR2 YSLEER. DNA for the CDR3: TGCGCCAGCAGCCCCGGGACAGGGGGATACGAGCAGTACTTC. The encoded protein is CASSPGTGGYEQYF.

This clone appeared once. The chain has TRBV5-1 and TRBJ2-7; no clear D. Trimming stripped 7 bases from V and 8 bases from J, with 22 bases between. This CDR3 has 14 residues. Germline assignment: CDR1 SGHRS and CDR2 YFSETQ. The CDR3 bases are TGCGCCAGCGGGCCCAACCAGGACGGCCTGAAGCAGTACTTC. Translating it yields CASGPNQDGLKQYF.

This rearrangement joins TRBV5-6 to TRBJ1-2; D is uncertain. CDR1 SGHDT and CDR2 YYEEEE come from the germline V gene. V shed 1 base and J shed 1 base, with 11 bases lying between them. This CDR3 spans 15 amino acids. The CDR3 DNA reads TGTGCCAGCAGCTTGCATCAGAGCTTTAACTATGGCTACACCTTC. This translates into CASSLHQSFNYGYTF.

The chain uses TRBV10-3 and TRBJ1-1; D not resolved. Germline assignment: CDR1 ENHRY and CDR2 SYGVKD. CDR3 length: 12 residues. Trimming shortened V by 7 bases and J by 4 bases, and 10 bases separated the two germline ends. The DNA of the CDR3 is TGTGCCATCAAGGGTTGGGGCACTGAAGCTTTCTTT. Its protein is CAIKGWGTEAFF.

The chain has TRBV27 and TRBJ1-1; TRBD1 aligns across 8 bases. From germline, CDR1 is MNHEY and CDR2 SMNVEV (reference sequence). The CDR3 totals 13 residues. V gave up 3 bases and J gave up 3 bases; unmatched junction bases: 0. The DNA for the CDR3 is TGTGCCAGCAGTTTGGACAGGGACACTGAAGCTTTCTTT. It encodes CASSLDRDTEAFF.